A single sample gave rise to the 32 T cell receptor beta chains below, sequenced in a study of vaccination and CD4 T cells after COVID-19. Cultured CD4+ T-cell DNA underwent Oncomine TCR Beta short-read sequencing. TCRdb independently ran MiXCR on the PCR reads; one entry per CDR3 protein. Here the sample spans under 20,000 distinct CDR3 sequences, approximately 40% being singletons. As to time point: late sampling 161 to 241 days after vaccination in a few convalescent patients. Treatment indicated: approximately nine-day PBMC culture with coronavirus spike peptide pools or control peptides (ViraFEST assay). Their antigen targets remain unknown. The sequences come from CD4+ T cells from blood, cultured in vitro, collected about 7 months after SARS-CoV-2 vaccination. These TCRs come from a human donor who had recovered from COVID-19.

The chain recombines TRBV15 with TRBJ2-2; possible D gene TRBD2, 6 bases. CDR1 and CDR2 (germline): LNHNV, YYDKDF (reference sequence). The V end lost 0 bases, the J end lost 6 bases, and 8 bases lay between the germline ends. The CDR3 totals 14 residues. The CDR3 protein is CATSRDREAGELFF. The CDR3 nucleotides read TGTGCCACCAGCAGAGATAGGGAGGCCGGGGAGCTGTTTTTT.

The chain has TRBV7-2 and TRBJ2-3, with a weak D call TRBD2 (6 bases). V lost 3 bases and J 1 base, leaving 14 bases between the germline ends. The germline V gene has CDR1 SGHTA and CDR2 FQGNSA. This CDR3 contains 16 residues. CDR3 bases: TGTGCCAGCAGCTTGGCGCGGGGAGCTCGCACAGATACGCAGTATTTT. This codes for CASSLARGARTDTQYF.

CDR3 bases: TGTGCCGGGCGGCGGAGCAGGGAATCAACTGGGGCCAACGTCCTGACTTTC. Protein sequence: CAGRRSRESTGANVLTF. The V and J genes are TRBV7-9 and TRBJ2-6, with TRBD1 as a possible D gene (5 bases). CDR3 length equals 17 residues. CDR1 and CDR2 from the germline V gene are SEHNR and FQNEAQ (reference sequence). The V and J ends lost 11 bases and 2 bases respectively, with 22 bases between them.

This chain joins TRBV7-6 and TRBJ2-3; 8 positions agree with TRBD2. The germline CDR1 and CDR2 sequences are SGHVS and FNYEAQ. The CDR3 spans 13 residues. V lost 1 base to trimming and J lost 9 bases; unmatched junction nucleotides: 3. The CDR3 DNA reads as TGTGCCAGCAGCTTAGAGCGGGGGAGAACGCAGTATTTT. It codes for CASSLERGRTQYF.

The chain carries TRBV20-1 and TRBJ1-2; no clear D. Germline-derived CDR1 and CDR2 are DFQATT and SNEGSKA (reference sequence). This CDR3 is built from 12 residues. V lost 0 bases, J lost 6 bases, and 8 bases lay in between. CDR3 DNA: TGCAGTGCTAGAGATTTGCAGGATGGCTACACCTTC. Amino acids: CSARDLQDGYTF.

The chain recombines TRBV4-1 with TRBJ2-7, with TRBD1 identical over 10 bases. Germline CDR1 reads MGHRA; CDR2 reads YSYEKL. CDR3 length: 17 amino acids. Trimming cost V 4 bases and J 1 base; bases outside gene matches: 10. CDR3 DNA: TGCGCCAGCAGCCGGCTCCAGTCGGGACAGGGGTCCTACGAGCAGTACTTC. It codes for CASSRLQSGQGSYEQYF.

V usage is TRBV20-1 and J usage is TRBJ1-2; perhaps TRBD1 as D (6 bases). CDR3 length: 13 residues. Trimming removed 1 base from V and 6 bases from J, with 12 bases in between. Germline CDR1 DFQATT, CDR2 SNEGSKA (reference sequence). CDR3 protein: CSARAQAGDGYTF. The DNA of the CDR3 is TGCAGTGCTAGAGCCCAGGCAGGGGATGGCTACACCTTC.

This clonotype was counted a few times. V is TRBV27 and J is TRBJ2-7, with 8 bases lining up with TRBD1. After removal of 4 bases from V and 1 base from J, the junction contained 3 bases not matched to a gene. CDR1 and CDR2 from the germline V gene are MNHEY and SMNVEV (reference sequence). The CDR3 consists of 14 residues. CDR3 region: CASSSRDRSYEQYF. CDR3 nucleotide sequence: TGTGCCAGCAGTTCCCGGGACAGGTCCTACGAGCAGTACTTC.

The chain combines TRBV5-4 with TRBJ2-3, with D perhaps given as TRBD1 or TRBD2 (5 bases each). The CDR3 sequence is 15 residues long. Germline V gene lookup returns CDR1 SGHNT and CDR2 YYREEE (reference sequence). V lost 1 base and J lost 5, with 14 bases in between. The CDR3 reads CASSLNRGQGDTQYF. For the CDR3, the DNA is TGTGCCAGCAGCTTGAATCGGGGTCAGGGAGATACGCAGTATTTT.

The rearrangement uses TRBV2 and TRBJ2-3; 13 bases agree with TRBD2. J lost 5 bases, V lost 5 bases, and 4 bases had no gene match. This CDR3 has 15 residues. From germline, CDR1 is SNHLY and CDR2 FYNNEI. The CDR3 DNA follows: TGTGCCAGCAGTAGACTAGCGGGGGGCGGAGATACGCAGTATTTT. Its protein product is CASSRLAGGGDTQYF. The entire variable domain, with the rest obtained from reference TRBV2 and TRBJ2-3, is as follows: EPEVTQTPSHQVTQMGQEVILRCVPISNHLYFYWYRQILGQKVEFLVSFYNNEISEKSEIFDDQFSVERPDGSNFTLKIRSTKLEDSAMYFCASSRLAGGGDTQYFGPGTRLTVL.

The CDR3 region is CATSRGGGTGFGANVLTF. In nucleotides, the CDR3 is TGTGCCACCAGCAGAGGGGGGGGGACAGGCTTTGGGGCCAACGTCCTGACTTTC. This chain connects TRBV15 to TRBJ2-6; D may be TRBD1 (8 bases). Trimming cost V 1 base and J 3 bases, with 16 bases left between them. This CDR3 spans 18 amino acids. The V gene's germline CDR1 is LNHNV and CDR2 YYDKDF (reference sequence).

J is TRBJ1-1 and V is TRBV7-9; no clear D gene. Germline V CDR1 and CDR2: SEHNR, FQNEAQ (reference sequence). The CDR3 consists of 13 residues. The V gene lost 5 bases and the J gene lost 10 bases, with 17 bases spanning the gap. The CDR3 sequence: CASSPPTSAGAFF. CDR3 in DNA: TGTGCCAGCAGCCCCCCGACGTCGGCCGGAGCTTTCTTT.

The chain recombines TRBV10-3 with TRBJ1-5, with D uncertain. The CDR3 is made up of 14 amino acids. Germline loops: CDR1 ENHRY, CDR2 SYGVKD. V was clipped by 10 bases and J by 4 bases, with 17 bases between them. This CDR3 is CATVQGLSNQPQHF. DNA of the CDR3: TGTGCCACAGTTCAAGGGTTAAGTAATCAGCCCCAGCATTTT.

This rearrangement joins TRBV6-5 to TRBJ1-6; D gene ambiguous. CDR1 is MNHEY, CDR2 SVGAGI, per germline. V dropped 0 bases and J dropped 10 bases, with 19 bases sitting between them. The CDR3 length is 17 residues. The CDR3 loop reads CASSYSPQWAPGSPLHF. DNA of the CDR3: TGTGCCAGCAGTTACTCGCCCCAGTGGGCTCCGGGGTCACCCCTCCACTTT.

The chain employs TRBV20-1 and TRBJ2-7, with D uncertain. Germline loops: CDR1 DFQATT, CDR2 SNEGSKA (reference sequence). The CDR3 contains 13 residues. Trimming removed 6 bases at V and 6 bases at J, with 18 bases between. In DNA form, the CDR3 reads TGCAGTGCCGCCCGAGGTGCCCCAAGCGAGCAGTACTTC. It yields the protein CSAARGAPSEQYF.

This sequence joins TRBV6-1 and TRBJ1-2; 8 bases match TRBD1. Trimming cost V 6 bases and J 6 bases; bases outside gene matches: 3. The CDR3 sequence is 12 residues long. From germline, CDR1 is MNHNS and CDR2 SASEGT. CDR3 amino acids: CASRMTGDGYTF. Written as DNA, the CDR3 is TGTGCCAGCAGAATGACAGGGGATGGCTACACCTTC.

On this clonotype itself: The germline gene is not matched at one end of the junction; a read error may be the cause. The genes are TRBV7-7 and TRBJ2-5; perhaps TRBD2 as D (5 bases). Germline values: CDR1 SSHAT, CDR2 FNYEAQ (reference sequence). This CDR3 comprises 13 residues. CDR3 sequence: CASSSSPGETQYF. The CDR3 nucleotides read TGTGCTAGCAGCTCCTCCCCGGGGGAGACCCAGTACTTC.

Written as DNA, the CDR3 is TGTGCCAGCAGTTACTCGGGGGGACCCACTGAAGCTTTCTTT. Protein product: CASSYSGGPTEAFF. This rearrangement joins TRBV6-2 or TRBV6-3 to TRBJ1-1; D is perhaps TRBD1 (5 bases). The CDR3 runs 14 residues. V shed 0 bases and J shed 4 bases, with 9 bases lying between them. Per germline, CDR1 MNHEY and CDR2 SVGEGT.

V usage is TRBV7-9 and J usage is TRBJ2-7, with 9 bases identical to TRBD1. The CDR3 loop spans 14 amino acids. Germline lookup yields CDR1 SEHNR and CDR2 FQNEAQ (reference sequence). After removal of 1 base from V and 5 bases from J, the junction contained 3 bases not matched to a gene. CDR3 in amino acids: CASSLVTGGNEQYF. The DNA of the CDR3 is TGTGCCAGCAGCTTAGTTACAGGGGGCAACGAGCAGTACTTC.

The V call is TRBV7-2, the J call TRBJ2-3; 7 positions agree with TRBD2. This CDR3 spans 16 amino acids. Germline CDR1 reads SGHTA; CDR2 reads FQGNSA. V shed 6 bases, J shed 0 bases, and the junction held 9 bases outside the gene matches. The DNA of the CDR3 is TGTGCCAGCAGGTTGCGGCGGGAGCCCAGCACAGATACGCAGTATTTT. This gives the protein CASRLRREPSTDTQYF.

This clonotype came up once. Here the CDR3 DNA reads TGTGCCAGCAGCGCCGGGGGGCAGAGTGGAGAGACCCAGTACTTC. Its protein is CASSAGGQSGETQYF. This chain links TRBV7-2 with TRBJ2-5; weak D call: TRBD2 (7 bases). V was pared by 5 bases and J by 4 bases, with 17 bases between. This CDR3 region has 15 residues. Germline-derived CDR1 and CDR2 are SGHTA and FQGNSA.

This clonotype was seen only a few times. V usage is TRBV20-1 and J usage is TRBJ2-3; D is ambiguous. The germline V gene has CDR1 DFQATT and CDR2 SNEGSKA (reference sequence). The CDR3 runs to 11 residues. V was clipped by 6 bases and J by 6 bases, with 10 bases between them. As DNA, the CDR3 is TGCAGTGCAAGCTCTGGTGATACGCAGTATTTT. It codes for CSASSGDTQYF.

This chain joins TRBV11-2 and TRBJ2-3; the D is unclear. The CDR3 has 13 residues. Trimming took 5 bases from V and 6 from J, leaving 12 bases between them. Germline V lookup: CDR1 SGHAT, CDR2 FQNNGV. The chain's CDR3 is CASSPLFPDTQYF. The CDR3 DNA sequence: TGTGCCAGCAGCCCGCTGTTCCCGGATACGCAGTATTTT.

In this sample, this clonotype turned up once. The chain combines TRBV7-8 with TRBJ1-1; 8 nucleotides align to TRBD1. Trimming removed 5 bases from V and 1 base from J; junction bases left unmatched: 6. The CDR3 sequence is 15 residues long. Germline V CDR1 and CDR2: SGHVS, FQNEAQ. The CDR3 DNA reads as TGTGCCAGCAGCCCTAGGACAGGGACGAACACTGAAGCTTTCTTT. Translated, it gives CASSPRTGTNTEAFF.

This clonotype was counted between two and nine times. The chain uses TRBV6-4 and TRBJ2-5; D remains ambiguous. The germline CDR1 and CDR2 sequences are MRHNA and SNTAGT. The ends were cut back, 8 bases at V and 4 bases at J, with 5 bases in the middle. This CDR3 comprises 10 residues. The CDR3 nucleotides read TGTGCCAGCCCAACAGAGACCCAGTACTTC. It is translated as CASPTETQYF.

The J gene is TRBJ2-7, the V gene TRBV5-4; D is undetermined. The germline V gene encodes CDR1 SGHNT and CDR2 YYREEE (reference sequence). V dropped 2 bases and J dropped 4 bases, with 7 bases sitting between them. This CDR3 has 12 amino acids. The CDR3 region is CASSLGEYEQYF. In DNA form, the CDR3 reads TGTGCCAGCAGCTTAGGAGAATACGAGCAGTACTTC. The complete variable domain, with remaining parts taken from reference TRBV5-4 and TRBJ2-7, reads ETGVTQSPTHLIKTRGQQVTLRCSSQSGHNTVSWYQQALGQGPQFIFQYYREEENGRGNFPPRFSGLQFPNYSSELNVNALELDDSALYLCASSLGEYEQYFGPGTRLTVT.

The sample holds a few counts of this clonotype. J is TRBJ2-5 and V is TRBV7-2; 7 bases match TRBD1. V trimming: 4 bases; J trimming: 5 bases; junction bases outside the gene matches: 7. Germline V CDR1 and CDR2: SGHTA, FQGNSA. The CDR3 runs to 14 residues. The CDR3 nucleotides read TGTGCCAGCAGCTACAACAGGGGACGGGAGACCCAGTACTTC. Amino acids: CASSYNRGRETQYF.

This clonotype has only a few counts. This CDR3 reads CSASERTDTQYF. The CDR3 nucleotides read TGCAGTGCTAGTGAACGCACAGATACGCAGTATTTT. This chain links TRBV20-1 with TRBJ2-3; D not certain. V gave up 3 bases and J gave up 1 base, with 5 bases separating them. Per the germline V gene, CDR1 is DFQATT and CDR2 is SNEGSKA (reference sequence). The CDR3 consists of 12 residues.

The rearrangement links TRBV5-1 to TRBJ1-1, with a possible D match to TRBD1 (5 bases). The CDR3 extends over 15 amino acids. Trimming took off 4 bases at V and 1 base at J, with 14 bases between the two ends. Looked up from germline, CDR1 is SGHRS and CDR2 is YFSETQ. CDR3 loop: CASSQTTGGNTEAFF. The CDR3 coding sequence is TGCGCCAGCAGCCAAACTACAGGAGGGAACACTGAAGCTTTCTTT.

This clonotype was picked up a small number of times. The V gene is TRBV19, the J gene TRBJ1-6; D unresolved. CDR3 size: 15 residues. In germline, CDR1 is LNHDA, CDR2 SQIVND (reference sequence). With 10 bases removed from V and 9 bases from J, the gap between germline ends came to 22 bases. This chain's CDR3 is CATSNLPHSGSPLHF. DNA of the CDR3: TGTGCCACCTCAAATCTCCCACACTCGGGTTCACCCCTCCACTTT.

The chain combines TRBV6-1 with TRBJ2-5; 11 bases fit TRBD2. The germline CDR1 and CDR2 sequences are MNHNS and SASEGT. This CDR3 has 16 amino acids. V was clipped by 6 bases and J by 0 bases; unmatched bases: 6. DNA for the CDR3: TGTGCCAGCAGGGTTCTAGCGGGAGGAAACCAAGAGACCCAGTACTTC. Residues: CASRVLAGGNQETQYF.

This clonotype was counted between two and nine times. This chain uses TRBV20-1 with TRBJ2-1; no reliable D call. Germline-derived CDR1 and CDR2 are DFQATT and SNEGSKA (reference sequence). The CDR3 covers 14 residues. V gave up 1 base and J gave up 0 bases, with 7 bases separating them. CDR3 region: CSARVGGSYNEQFF. CDR3 sequence (DNA): TGCAGTGCTAGAGTAGGTGGCTCCTACAATGAGCAGTTCTTC.